Listed below are T cell receptor beta chains from one sample, sequenced in a study of a mutant IDH1 vaccine in newly diagnosed glioma. These TCRs are of unknown antigen specificity. Clones were read by immunoSEQ multiplex PCR, and TCRdb kept only the in-frame ones, dropping some. The sample includes around 34,000 clones, roughly 50% of them seen just once. The material was PBMCs, obtained from a glioma patient whose treatment included an IDH1 peptide vaccine. The receptors were gathered from a woman younger than 35 with glioma. The conserved cysteine and the conserved F or W are not part of the CDR3 here. Fields, in order: V gene, J gene, CDR3 protein.

>TRBV6-1|TRBJ1-4
ASSSYASGWEKLF
>TRBV6-5|TRBJ2-7
ASSYSPQAYEQY
>TRBV27|TRBJ1-1
ASSSVNTEAF
>TRBV9|TRBJ1-6
ASSAGLTNSPLH
>TRBV19|TRBJ1-2
ASSITGNPDYGYT
>TRBV15|TRBJ2-5
ATSRVGSGAVQETQY
>TRBV25-1|TRBJ2-1
ASSELGGYTYNEQF
>TRBV19|TRBJ1-1
ASSGGQLNTEAF
>TRBV11-2|TRBJ2-7
ASSLGSILDEQY
>TRBV15|TRBJ1-2
ATSRELRFGYT
>TRBV5-1|TRBJ1-2
ASSLRDPSNYGYT
>TRBV5-4|TRBJ1-2
ASSQTTGNGYT
>TRBV27|TRBJ2-7
ASRLAGVSYEQY
>TRBV4-1|TRBJ2-2
ASSQDGGGNTGELF
>TRBV4-1|TRBJ2-1
ASSQVSSGVYNEQF
>TRBV29-1|TRBJ2-7
SVSPSISEQY
>TRBV19|TRBJ1-1
ASTRVNTEAF
>TRBV7-9|TRBJ2-1
ASSFRLAGRDEQF
>TRBV7-9|TRBJ2-1
ASSAPDEQF
>TRBV18|TRBJ1-3
ASSPAGAGNTIY
>TRBV2|TRBJ2-7
ASSELTSELTYEQY
>TRBV7-9|TRBJ2-7
AVVHRDSDYEQY
>TRBV19|TRBJ2-3
ASSGQGGTQY
>TRBV5-8|TRBJ1-5
ASSRQGGNQPQH
>TRBV7-6|TRBJ2-1
ASSLTGERTNEQF
>TRBV7-7|TRBJ1-2
ASSPRTGHDGYT
>TRBV5-1|TRBJ2-3
ASSLERGVRTDTQY
>TRBV2|TRBJ2-1
ASRVQGNEQF
>TRBV2|TRBJ1-5
ASSGGRIQPQH
>TRBV19|TRBJ2-7
ASSITGTGSYEQY
>TRBV30|TRBJ1-6
AWSLQGANSPLH
>TRBV19|TRBJ1-1
ASIGAWDRGLGAF
>TRBV5-4|TRBJ2-7
ASSRTSGASYEQY
>TRBV27|TRBJ2-2
ASSWGSGELF
>TRBV6-5|TRBJ2-7
ASSYSGAYEQY
>TRBV7-9|TRBJ1-4
ASMRGRANEKLF
>TRBV19|TRBJ2-7
ASSIGYGTGAYEQY
>TRBV7-2|TRBJ1-5
ASRFNTEAPQH
>TRBV14|TRBJ1-1
ASSLTGLGTEAF
>TRBV29-1|TRBJ1-1
SVDWGLVNTEAF
>TRBV14|TRBJ2-4
ASSRMSNTGNIQY
>TRBV6-5|TRBJ2-1
ASSPPPYNEQF
>TRBV27|TRBJ1-5
ASSPNRGDQPQH